This T cell receptor (beta chain) was sequenced during a study of cytomegalovirus exposure and HLA in healthy donors. Whole-study results and caveats: Indistinguishable V segments, including TRBV6-2 and TRBV6-3, were excluded. Researchers reported in a later analysis that common viral pathogens appeared linked to several top clusters. Most CMV-associated TCR beta chains were later found to appear HLA-restricted.

The PCR used 60 Vbeta and 13 Jbeta primers. How the authors handled the data: Around 80 million unique TCR beta chains, 10 million to 13 million of them shared, were counted by a later analysis. The method was immunoSEQ multiplex PCR; TCRdb's version includes in-frame clones alone and lacks a portion of them. For V, J and clone size, that table is used; D and trimming come from the DNA. The data hold 95,000 to 150,000 clones, with less than 85% observed a single time. About this clone: The antigen is not known.

Germline CDR1 reads SGHDN; CDR2 reads FVKESK. The CDR3 spans 14 residues. The V gene end was trimmed by 2 bases and the J gene end by 6 bases; junction bases not matched to a gene: 3. The receptor was isolated from a man between 18 and 35 years old in good health and CMV-seropositive. The sequencing input was PBMCs. The J gene is TRBJ2-1, the V gene TRBV14; TRBD2 agrees at 8 bases. DNA of the CDR3: TGTGCCAGCAGCCAACTAGCGGGTCCCAATGAGCAGTTCTTC. Its translation: CASSQLAGPNEQFF.